Below, 3 T cell receptor beta chains from the same sample are listed, as sequenced in a study of T cell repertoires in ileal Crohn's disease. The assay was immunoSEQ multiplex PCR, and TCRdb's table has in-frame clones only and misses some. The sample holds 11,000 to 15,000 clones, roughly 78% seen once. The sequenced material came from ileal tissue. The receptors shown here come from an adult with Crohn's disease.

The V call is TRBV19, the J call TRBJ2-5, with 7 positions matching TRBD1. This CDR3 contains 14 residues. Looked up from germline, CDR1 is LNHDA and CDR2 is SQIVND (reference sequence). With 5 bases clipped from V and 1 base from J, the junction kept 4 bases outside the gene matches. CDR3 sequence: CASSATGPQETQYF. CDR3 sequence (DNA): TGTGCCAGTAGTGCGACAGGGCCCCAAGAGACCCAGTACTTC.

This sequence joins TRBV9 and TRBJ2-7; D not resolved. V lost 3 bases and J lost 0, with 10 bases in between. The CDR3 consists of 14 residues. The germline gives CDR1 SGDLS, CDR2 YYNGEE. CDR3 amino acids: CASSALGSSYEQYF. The CDR3 nucleotides read TGTGCCAGCAGCGCCTTGGGCTCCTCCTACGAGCAGTACTTC.

J is TRBJ2-4 and V is TRBV7-9, with TRBD2 matching 7 bases. The germline gives CDR1 SEHNR, CDR2 FQNEAQ (reference sequence). The ends lost 2 bases at V and 6 bases at J; junction bases unmatched: 1. This CDR3 contains 13 residues. This CDR3 is CASSLSSGNIQYF. CDR3 nucleotide sequence: TGTGCCAGCAGCTTATCTAGCGGAAACATTCAGTACTTC. Together with reference TRBV7-9 and TRBJ2-4, the CDR3 gives the full variable domain: DTGVSQNPRHKITKRGQNVTFRCDPISEHNRLYWYRQTLGQGPEFLTYFQNEAQLEKSRLLSDRFSAERPKGSFSTLEIQRTEQGDSAMYLCASSLSSGNIQYFGAGTRLSVL.